A single sample is the source of the 31 T cell receptor beta chains below, sequenced in a study of shared clonotypes between healthy human individuals. TCRdb's copy holds only in-frame clones and misses some; the assay was immunoSEQ multiplex PCR. The data contain about 980,000 clones, more than 75% of them singletons. What was sequenced was memory CD4+ T cells sorted from blood. Stated subset: CD45RA-negative fraction. The source is a man between 18 and 35 years old in good health.

In its sample, this clone was seen a few times. Other DNA variants within this sample encode the same CDR3. The chain joins TRBV5-6 to TRBJ2-4; TRBD1 matches 8 bases. This CDR3 region has 16 residues. V shed 3 bases, J shed 1 base, and the junction held 6 bases outside the gene matches. The germline gives CDR1 SGHDT, CDR2 YYEEEE. This chain's CDR3 is CASSSGTGGAKNIQYF. The CDR3 nucleotides are TGTGCCAGCAGCTCGGGGACAGGTGGGGCCAAAAACATTCAGTACTTC.

Ten or more counts support this clone. The sample carries other DNA sequences with the same CDR3. This chain joins TRBV19 and TRBJ2-2; tentatively, D is TRBD1 (7 bases). In germline, CDR1 is LNHDA, CDR2 SQIVND (reference sequence). The CDR3 totals 15 residues. Trimming removed 7 bases at V and 2 bases at J, with 14 bases between. The CDR3 nucleotides are TGTGCCAGTACAAGACAGGGACTTAACACCGGGGAGCTGTTTTTT. Protein sequence: CASTRQGLNTGELFF. Full variable domain (missing parts from reference TRBV19 and TRBJ2-2): DGGITQSPKYLFRKEGQNVTLSCEQNLNHDAMYWYRQDPGQGLRLIYYSQIVNDFQKGDIAEGYSVSREKKESFPLTVTSAQKNPTAFYLCASTRQGLNTGELFFGEGSRLTVL.

V is TRBV19 and J is TRBJ1-1, with TRBD1 matching over 8 bases. Germline V gene lookup returns CDR1 LNHDA and CDR2 SQIVND (reference sequence). The CDR3 is 14 amino acids. J gave up 4 bases and V 5 bases, and 6 bases lay outside the gene matches. The CDR3 reads CASSSDRGGTEAFF. The DNA of the CDR3 is TGTGCCAGTAGTTCCGACAGGGGTGGCACTGAAGCTTTCTTT.

In regard to this clone: A far larger clone is off by one base, so a read error is likely. The V gene is TRBV7-2, the J gene TRBJ1-1; D is undetermined. The CDR3 sequence is 13 residues long. The germline V and J ends were trimmed by 2 bases and 0 bases, with 4 bases remaining between them. Germline CDR1 is SGHTA and CDR2 is FQGNSA. The CDR3 here is CASSLYMNTEAFF. The CDR3 DNA reads as TGTGCCAGCAGCTTATATATGAACACTGAAGCTTTCTTT.

The J gene is TRBJ1-2, the V gene TRBV29-1, with D possibly being TRBD1 (6 bases). CDR3 length: 13 amino acids. V was clipped by 0 bases and J by 4 bases, with 9 bases between them. The germline V gene has CDR1 SQVTM and CDR2 ANQGSEA. CDR3 in amino acids: CSVEDQTGYGYTF. Written as DNA, the CDR3 is TGCAGCGTTGAAGATCAGACAGGCTATGGCTACACCTTC. The variable domain in full, completed from reference TRBV29-1 and TRBJ1-2, reads SAVISQKPSRDICQRGTSLTIQCQVDSQVTMMFWYRQQPGQSLTLIATANQGSEATYESGFVIDKFPISRPNLTFSTLTVSNMSPEDSSIYLCSVEDQTGYGYTFGSGTRLTVV.

This chain joins TRBV5-1 and TRBJ1-1; D is perhaps TRBD1 (5 bases). In germline, CDR1 is SGHRS, CDR2 YFSETQ. The CDR3 sequence is 16 residues long. The germline V and J ends were trimmed by 0 bases and 1 base, with 13 bases remaining between them. For the CDR3, the DNA is TGCGCCAGCAGCTTGGAGGGGAGGGTCTCGAACACTGAAGCTTTCTTT. It yields the protein CASSLEGRVSNTEAFF.

The chain employs TRBV2 and TRBJ1-2; 9 bases agree with TRBD1. Germline CDR1 and CDR2: SNHLY and FYNNEI. This CDR3 spans 15 amino acids. Losses at the gene ends were 2 bases for V and 8 bases for J; bases not matched to a gene: 9. The CDR3 is CASSEQTGTGHGYTF. CDR3 bases: TGTGCCAGCAGTGAACAAACCGGGACAGGGCACGGCTACACCTTC. Variable domain in full (rest from reference TRBV2 and TRBJ1-2): EPEVTQTPSHQVTQMGQEVILRCVPISNHLYFYWYRQILGQKVEFLVSFYNNEISEKSEIFDDQFSVERPDGSNFTLKIRSTKLEDSAMYFCASSEQTGTGHGYTFGSGTRLTVV.

The J gene is TRBJ1-1, the V gene TRBV4-1, with 7 bases that match TRBD1. Germline values: CDR1 MGHRA, CDR2 YSYEKL. The V and J ends lost 7 bases and 5 bases, in that order; junction bases with no gene match: 16. This CDR3 comprises 16 residues. The DNA for the CDR3 is TGCGCCAGCACCCCAGGGGGGGCCAGGGGTCGTACTGAAGCTTTCTTT. This encodes CASTPGGARGRTEAFF.

This clone was recorded only once. Other DNA sequences in this specimen translate into the identical CDR3. The chain couples TRBV5-1 to TRBJ2-7; D is perhaps TRBD1 (6 bases). Germline V gives CDR1 SGHRS, CDR2 YFSETQ. CDR3 length equals 14 residues. V was trimmed by 4 bases and J by 3 bases, leaving 14 bases between them. DNA of the CDR3: TGCGCCAGCAGCCTTAGCAGGGGAGACTACGAGCAGTACTTC. It translates to CASSLSRGDYEQYF. The full variable domain, rest sourced from reference TRBV5-1 and TRBJ2-7, is KAGVTQTPRYLIKTRGQQVTLSCSPISGHRSVSWYQQTPGQGLQFLFEYFSETQRNKGNFPGRFSGRQFSNSRSEMNVSTLELGDSALYLCASSLSRGDYEQYFGPGTRLTVT.

This clone showed up many times. This sequence joins TRBV19 and TRBJ2-6; D ambiguous. The germline V gene encodes CDR1 LNHDA and CDR2 SQIVND (reference sequence). The V end lost 11 bases, the J end lost 0 bases, and 8 bases lay between the germline ends. This CDR3 comprises 13 residues. CDR3 bases: TGTGCCCCTTTGGACTCTGGGGCCAACGTCCTGACTTTC. This translates into CAPLDSGANVLTF.

V usage is TRBV15 and J usage is TRBJ1-1; TRBD1 aligns across 7 bases. The V gene's germline CDR1 is LNHNV and CDR2 YYDKDF (reference sequence). V shed 2 bases and J 6 bases; nucleotides not matched to a gene: 9. The CDR3 length is 15 residues. The DNA for the CDR3 is TGTGCCACCAGCAGACCGACAGGGAGGGGTTCTGAAGCTTTCTTT. This encodes CATSRPTGRGSEAFF.

The sample holds one count of this clone. The same CDR3 also results from other DNA sequences found in this sample. This CDR3 reads CASSLGTGGQETQYF. CDR3 sequence (DNA): TGTGCCAGCAGCTTGGGAACGGGAGGGCAAGAGACCCAGTACTTC. The chain uses TRBV5-6 and TRBJ2-5; 8 bases map to TRBD2. The CDR3 consists of 15 residues. The V and J ends lost 0 bases and 2 bases, in that order; junction bases with no gene match: 3. Germline values: CDR1 SGHDT, CDR2 YYEEEE.

The gene calls are TRBV5-6 and TRBJ2-6; D not certain. From germline, CDR1 is SGHDT and CDR2 YYEEEE. CDR3 size: 18 residues. V shed 5 bases and J shed 0 bases, with 18 bases lying between them. This chain's CDR3 is CASRLFLGVGSGANVLTF. In DNA, the CDR3 is TGTGCCAGCAGGCTGTTTTTGGGTGTCGGCTCTGGGGCCAACGTCCTGACTTTC.

V gene TRBV11-3 combines with J gene TRBJ2-1; 8 nucleotides match TRBD2. Trimming at V came to 5 bases and at J to 7 bases, leaving 10 bases not matched to a gene. The germline CDR1 and CDR2 sequences are SGHNT and YENEEA. The length of the CDR3 is 15 residues. The CDR3 bases are TGTGCCAGCAGCCTCCAGAGCGGGAGAGGGAATGAGCAGTTCTTC. Amino acids: CASSLQSGRGNEQFF.

This clone was observed once. This chain uses TRBV7-2 with TRBJ2-6; D remains ambiguous. The length of the CDR3 is 15 residues. Germline lookup yields CDR1 SGHTA and CDR2 FQGNSA. The V and J ends lost 5 bases and 1 base respectively, with 9 bases between them. The CDR3 sequence is CASSPYGSGANVLTF. CDR3 DNA sequence: TGTGCCAGCAGCCCGTACGGGTCTGGGGCCAACGTCCTGACTTTC.

This clone appeared once. Other DNA sequences in this specimen translate into the identical CDR3. The chain has TRBV19 and TRBJ2-7; 12 nucleotides align to TRBD2. This CDR3 has 17 residues. V shed 3 bases, J shed 1 base, and the junction held 7 bases outside the gene matches. Germline V gene sequence: CDR1 LNHDA, CDR2 SQIVND (reference sequence). The CDR3 protein is CASSMGRTSGISYEQYF. In DNA form, the CDR3 reads TGTGCCAGTAGTATGGGTCGGACTAGCGGGATATCCTACGAGCAGTACTTC.

The table lists this clone with a count of one. V usage is TRBV5-1 and J usage is TRBJ2-3, with unresolved D. With 4 bases removed from V and 3 bases from J, the gap between germline ends came to 12 bases. CDR1 SGHRS and CDR2 YFSETQ come from the germline V gene. The CDR3 extends over 14 amino acids. CDR3 coding DNA: TGCGCCAGCAGCCAAAGCGACCTAACAGATACGCAGTATTTT. Amino acids: CASSQSDLTDTQYF.

This rearrangement joins TRBV18 to TRBJ2-3; 9 positions agree with TRBD2. CDR1 and CDR2 (germline): KGHSH, LQKENI. The CDR3 is 16 amino acids. The trim removed 2 bases at V and 6 bases at J, leaving 9 bases unmatched. The CDR3 sequence: CASSPGGLASGDTQYF. The CDR3 nucleotides are TGTGCCAGCTCACCAGGAGGACTAGCGTCTGGGGATACGCAGTATTTT.

Details on this clone: Other nucleotide sequences in the sample specify the same CDR3. The chain couples TRBV30 to TRBJ1-2; D perhaps matches TRBD1 (6 bases). V was shortened by 0 bases and J by 7 bases, with 6 bases between the two germline ends. Per the germline V gene, CDR1 is GTSNPN and CDR2 is SVGIG (reference sequence). There are 11 residues in the CDR3. The CDR3 loop is CAWSVQGGYTF. CDR3 nucleotide sequence: TGTGCCTGGAGTGTACAGGGTGGCTACACCTTC.

V is TRBV7-2 and J is TRBJ2-6; D remains ambiguous. Per germline, CDR1 SGHTA and CDR2 FQGNSA. There are 18 residues in the CDR3. Trimming stripped 0 bases from V and 0 bases from J, with 12 bases between. The CDR3: CASSLAGSRLSGANVLTF. DNA of the CDR3: TGTGCCAGCAGCTTAGCGGGATCCCGCCTCTCTGGGGCCAACGTCCTGACTTTC.

The chain employs TRBV28 and TRBJ2-5, with 12 bases identical to TRBD1. This CDR3 spans 16 amino acids. V lost 6 bases and J lost 5; bases outside the gene matches: 10. Looked up from germline, CDR1 is MDHEN and CDR2 is SYDVKM. The CDR3 bases are TGTGCCAGCAGCCCGCCGGGACAGGGGGCGTGGGAGACCCAGTACTTC. Translated, it gives CASSPPGQGAWETQYF.

The CDR3 DNA is TGTGCCAGCAGCTTAAGAGGGGGGAGAGCTTTCTTT. Protein product: CASSLRGGRAFF. This chain links TRBV7-8 with TRBJ1-1; maybe TRBD1 (6 bases). CDR1 SGHVS and CDR2 FQNEAQ come from the germline V gene. The CDR3 spans 12 residues. Trimming removed 2 bases from V and 10 bases from J, with 11 bases in between.

The chain couples TRBV5-1 to TRBJ2-2, with D possibly being TRBD1 (6 bases). There are 16 residues in the CDR3. Germline V gene lookup returns CDR1 SGHRS and CDR2 YFSETQ. Trimming cost V 3 bases and J 2 bases, with 14 bases left between them. CDR3 sequence: CASSSTAGVNTGELFF. In DNA form, the CDR3 reads TGCGCCAGCAGCTCCACAGCAGGGGTTAACACCGGGGAGCTGTTTTTT.

The chain couples TRBV5-1 to TRBJ1-1; D is unclear. The V and J ends lost 0 bases and 2 bases respectively, with 11 bases between them. The CDR3 totals 15 residues. CDR1 and CDR2 from the germline V gene are SGHRS and YFSETQ. The CDR3 bases are TGCGCCAGCAGCTTGGACGGAGGGCCTAACACTGAAGCTTTCTTT. Encoded protein: CASSLDGGPNTEAFF.

CDR3 protein: CASSIHWWNEQFF. The CDR3 region has the DNA TGTGCCAGCAGTATCCACTGGTGGAATGAGCAGTTCTTC. The V and J genes are TRBV7-2 and TRBJ2-1; no clear D. There are 13 residues in the CDR3. The V end lost 6 bases, the J end lost 7 bases, and 13 bases lay between the germline ends. Germline loops: CDR1 SGHTA, CDR2 FQGNSA.

The table lists this clone with a few counts. The chain has TRBV30 and TRBJ1-4; no definite D call. The CDR3 is 14 residues long. Trimming pared 0 bases from V and 10 bases from J, leaving 15 bases between. Germline assignment: CDR1 GTSNPN and CDR2 SVGIG (reference sequence). Written as DNA, the CDR3 is TGTGCCTGGAGTGTAAAGGCGGGTTCGACAAAACTGTTTTTT. Its translation is CAWSVKAGSTKLFF.

For the CDR3, the DNA is TGTGCCAGCAGTGTACTGGGGCCCGGGGAGCTGTTTTTT. It translates to CASSVLGPGELFF. V is TRBV6-5 and J is TRBJ2-2, with D possibly matching TRBD1 (5 bases). V was pared by 5 bases and J by 6 bases, with 10 bases between. The germline CDR1 and CDR2 sequences are MNHEY and SVGAGI. CDR3 length: 13 residues.

CDR3 bases: TGCGCCAGCAGCAGAGAAGGGGGTCCCTACAATGAGCAGTTCTTC. Residues: CASSREGGPYNEQFF. The chain recombines TRBV5-1 with TRBJ2-1; D might be TRBD1 (6 bases). Germline-derived CDR1 and CDR2 are SGHRS and YFSETQ. The V gene lost 4 bases and the J gene lost 2 bases, with 13 bases spanning the gap. The CDR3 extends over 15 amino acids. The full variable domain, completed using reference TRBV5-1 and TRBJ2-1, is KAGVTQTPRYLIKTRGQQVTLSCSPISGHRSVSWYQQTPGQGLQFLFEYFSETQRNKGNFPGRFSGRQFSNSRSEMNVSTLELGDSALYLCASSREGGPYNEQFFGPGTRLTVL.

V is TRBV28 and J is TRBJ1-1; maybe TRBD1 (6 bases). Germline V gene lookup returns CDR1 MDHEN and CDR2 SYDVKM. The V gene lost 8 bases and the J gene lost 0 bases, with 28 bases spanning the gap. The CDR3 length is 19 residues. The CDR3 reads CASPRPGTYGGSMNTEAFF. The DNA for the CDR3 is TGTGCCAGCCCGCGCCCCGGGACATATGGGGGATCCATGAACACTGAAGCTTTCTTT.

This chain links TRBV2 with TRBJ2-7, with D possibly being TRBD2 (5 bases). The CDR3 length is 15 residues. Germline values: CDR1 SNHLY, CDR2 FYNNEI. V was cut by 4 bases and J by 2 bases, with 15 bases left in between. Here the CDR3 reads CASSGGGTTTYEQYF. As DNA, the CDR3 is TGTGCCAGCAGTGGAGGAGGAACCACGACCTACGAGCAGTACTTC.

The chain has TRBV5-1 and TRBJ2-3; 8 bases map to TRBD1. The CDR3 length is 14 residues. Losses at the gene ends were 2 bases for V and 6 bases for J; bases not matched to a gene: 5. Germline V gene data show CDR1 as SGHRS and CDR2 as YFSETQ. For the CDR3, the DNA is TGCGCCAGCAGCTTAGACAGGGGCGATGATACGCAGTATTTT. Amino acid sequence: CASSLDRGDDTQYF.